The T cell receptor (beta chain) under discussion was sequenced for a study of blood T cell repertoires in COVID-19. This clone came up a few times. Assay: immunoSEQ multiplex PCR; the TCRdb copy retains only in-frame clones and omits some. The table has roughly 160,000 clones, 75% to 90% seen once. The TCR sequence derives from a woman aged 55-69 years who had recovered from COVID-19. The sequencing sample was made of PBMCs or T cells enriched from blood (not recorded which).

DNA for the CDR3: TGTGCCAGCAGCCCTTCTAGCGGTCAAGAGACCCAGTACTTC. This gives the protein CASSPSSGQETQYF. V is TRBV11-3 and J is TRBJ2-5; 7 nucleotides line up with TRBD2. Germline V gene lookup returns CDR1 SGHNT and CDR2 YENEEA. J was trimmed by 2 bases and V by 5 bases; bases with no gene match: 5. This CDR3 has 14 residues.